The 10 T cell receptor beta chains presented below share a single source sample, sequenced in a study of T cell repertoires in cytomegalovirus infection. TCRdb redid the calling of the reads with MiXCR, one entry per CDR3 protein. Of 210,000 or so distinct CDR3 sequences listed, around 6.2% were seen once; the top ten hold under 7%. Sample: PBMCs. The receptors come from a human donor in good health (CMV status not recorded). Some clones in this sample may be carry-over from other donors' samples.

In regard to this clonotype: Possible read error: a much larger clone is one base away. The conserved closing phenylalanine or tryptophan is absent in this CDR3, likely reflecting a read error. V is TRBV7-2 and J is TRBJ2-7; D gene unclear. V dropped 6 bases and J dropped 3 bases, with 9 bases sitting between them. The CDR3 covers 12 residues. Per the germline V gene, CDR1 is SGHTA and CDR2 is FQGNSA. In nucleotides, the CDR3 is TGTGCCAGCAGTGTGCAGCGCTACGAGCAGTACTAC. Amino acid sequence: CASSVQRYEQYY.

Ten or more counts support this clonotype. The chain links TRBV7-9 to TRBJ2-1; the D gene is possibly TRBD2 (5 bases). The germline V gene encodes CDR1 SEHNR and CDR2 FQNEAQ (reference sequence). There are 12 residues in the CDR3. Trimming took 6 bases from V and 6 from J, leaving 9 bases between them. CDR3 sequence reads: CASRPGGNEQFF. The DNA for the CDR3 is TGTGCCAGCAGGCCAGGAGGCAATGAGCAGTTCTTC. The entire variable domain, with the rest obtained from reference TRBV7-9 and TRBJ2-1, is as follows: DTGVSQNPRHKITKRGQNVTFRCDPISEHNRLYWYRQTLGQGPEFLTYFQNEAQLEKSRLLSDRFSAERPKGSFSTLEIQRTEQGDSAMYLCASRPGGNEQFFGPGTRLTVL.

This clonotype was seen at least ten times. This chain uses TRBV6-5 with TRBJ2-3; no firm D call. Trimming removed 0 bases from V and 7 bases from J, with 14 bases in between. The CDR3 runs 15 residues. Germline loops: CDR1 MNHEY, CDR2 SVGAGI. This CDR3 reads CASSYSKQEMHTQYF. The CDR3 nucleotides read TGTGCCAGCAGTTACTCGAAGCAAGAAATGCATACGCAGTATTTT.

The V and J genes are TRBV30 and TRBJ1-3, with D maybe TRBD1 (6 bases). The germline V gene encodes CDR1 GTSNPN and CDR2 SVGIG (reference sequence). Trimming shortened V by 0 bases and J by 0 bases, and 12 bases separated the two germline ends. The CDR3 is made up of 16 amino acids. DNA for the CDR3: TGTGCCTGGAGTGTTCAAACAGGGAGCTCTGGAAACACCATATATTTT. As protein: CAWSVQTGSSGNTIYF.

In this sample, this clonotype turned up many times. This chain uses TRBV12-3 or TRBV12-4 with TRBJ1-1; 7 nucleotides line up with TRBD1. Trimming cost V 5 bases and J 1 base; bases outside gene matches: 4. The CDR3 contains 14 residues. CDR3 coding DNA: TGTGCCAGCAGTCCGGGACAGACGAACACTGAAGCTTTCTTT. As protein: CASSPGQTNTEAFF.

This clonotype was seen repeatedly, ten times or more. This chain links TRBV7-6 with TRBJ2-2; 8 bases are shared with TRBD1. V was clipped by 5 bases and J by 5 bases; unmatched bases: 10. The CDR3 is 16 residues long. Looked up from germline, CDR1 is SGHVS and CDR2 is FNYEAQ. The chain's CDR3 is CASSEQTGELTGELFF. For the CDR3, the DNA is TGTGCCAGCAGCGAGCAGACAGGGGAGTTGACCGGGGAGCTGTTTTTT.

The rearrangement links TRBV28 to TRBJ1-1; 7 nucleotides agree with TRBD1. Germline trimming cut 6 bases from V and 10 bases from J; bases unmatched to any gene: 5. CDR1 MDHEN and CDR2 SYDVKM come from the germline V gene. This CDR3 contains 11 residues. CDR3 in amino acids: CASRRGQGAFF. The CDR3 region has the DNA TGTGCCAGCAGGAGGGGGCAAGGAGCTTTCTTT.

This clonotype was counted many times. The chain has TRBV12-3 or TRBV12-4 and TRBJ1-2; D remains unclear. This CDR3 is 16 amino acids long. Trimming took off 3 bases at V and 4 bases at J, with 18 bases between the two ends. CDR3 DNA: TGTGCCAGCAGTTTTGGTTCGGGCAGTAGAGGCTATGGCTACACCTTC. Translation gives CASSFGSGSRGYGYTF.

This clonotype was picked up many times. This sequence joins TRBV29-1 and TRBJ2-3; 7 bases agree with TRBD1. The CDR3 has 12 amino acids. Germline lookup yields CDR1 SQVTM and CDR2 ANQGSEA. V was clipped by 3 bases and J by 5 bases; unmatched bases: 2. The CDR3 sequence: CSVEAGGDTQYF. For the CDR3, the DNA is TGCAGCGTTGAGGCAGGGGGAGATACGCAGTATTTT.

In its sample, this clonotype was seen many times. The gene calls are TRBV28 and TRBJ2-2; 8 bases agree with TRBD1. The CDR3 has 16 residues. V was pared by 3 bases and J by 3 bases, with 6 bases of the junction left unmatched. Looked up from germline, CDR1 is MDHEN and CDR2 is SYDVKM. CDR3 DNA sequence: TGTGCCAGCAGTTTCACCAGGGGGCGTTACACCGGGGAGCTGTTTTTT. This translates into CASSFTRGRYTGELFF. The full variable domain, rest sourced from reference TRBV28 and TRBJ2-2, is DVKVTQSSRYLVKRTGEKVFLECVQDMDHENMFWYRQDPGLGLRLIYFSYDVKMKEKGDIPEGYSVSREKKERFSLILESASTNQTSMYLCASSFTRGRYTGELFFGEGSRLTVL.